This T cell receptor (beta chain) emerged from a study of multiple sclerosis patients with progressive multifocal leukoencephalopathy. Study conclusions and caveats: TRBV and TRBJ usage showed no common pattern when PML developed.

Of note for this clone: What it binds is not known.

The time point denotes: time of PML onset. Sequencing was performed with immunoSEQ multiplex PCR; in TCRdb, only in-frame clones are kept and a portion is missing. The sample shows 30,000 or so clones, roughly 90% of them seen only once. CDR1 is LGHNA and CDR2 is YSLEER in the germline V gene. The CDR3 is 17 amino acids. With 0 bases removed from V and 0 bases from J, the gap between germline ends came to 11 bases. The clonotype comes from a human donor with progressive multifocal leukoencephalopathy. The chain combines TRBV4-3 with TRBJ2-2; D is unresolved. This specimen was PBMCs, taken from a patient treated with natalizumab. The CDR3 DNA sequence: TGCGCCAGCAGCCAAGAGGCAGCGTACTCGAACACCGGGGAGCTGTTTTTT. Amino acids: CASSQEAAYSNTGELFF.